This TCR beta chain originates from a study of blood T cell repertoires in COVID-19. Overall study: Samples representing acute and convalescent COVID-19 were sourced from the United States, Italy and Spain. In each case, the material was cDNA or gDNA derived from T cells, B-cell-depleted T cells, or PBMCs.

Assay: immunoSEQ multiplex PCR; the TCRdb copy retains only in-frame clones and omits some. The sample consists of about 190,000 clones, 80% to 85% of them appearing once. Recruits, aged about 18 to 95 years, lived in 25 or so US areas. Someone with COVID-19 had been met by exposed participants within 2 weeks before study entry. Trimming stripped 0 bases from V and 10 bases from J, with 16 bases between. The CDR3 runs to 15 residues. Looked up from germline, CDR1 is SGDLS and CDR2 is YYNGEE. This clonotype was obtained from a woman in her 30s who had been exposed to COVID-19. The sample was PBMCs or T cells enriched from blood (not recorded which). The V and J genes are TRBV9 and TRBJ2-2; D perhaps matches TRBD1 (5 bases). The CDR3 DNA sequence: TGTGCCAGCAGCGTAGTCAGTTCAGGACATCCGGAGCTGTTTTTT. As protein: CASSVVSSGHPELFF.